Sequencing of this TCR beta chain was carried out in a study of vaccination and CD4 T cells after COVID-19. Specified treatment: roughly 11-day PBMC culture with coronavirus spike peptide pools or control peptides (ViraFEST assay). Oncomine TCR Beta short-read sequencing was applied to DNA from cultured CD4+ T cells. TCRdb used MiXCR to reprocess the PCR reads, holding one entry per CDR3 protein. The sample carries about 14,000 distinct CDR3 sequences, 43% recorded once. Trimming pared 4 bases from V and 8 bases from J, leaving 15 bases between. Germline V gene lookup returns CDR1 SNHLY and CDR2 FYNNEI. This CDR3 is 15 amino acids long. In the case of this clonotype: Its matching antigen is unknown.

The source of this sequence is a human donor with COVID-19. V usage is TRBV2 and J usage is TRBJ1-6, with D hard to call. The sample taken for sequencing was cultured CD4+ T cells from blood. The CDR3, as DNA: TGTGCCAGCAGTGGAGCAAGAGGATCCGATTCACCCCTCCACTTT. Translating it yields CASSGARGSDSPLHF.